The clone carrying this T cell receptor beta chain was found many times. The antigen is undetermined. The sample belongs to a study of Graves' ophthalmopathy and Graves' hyperthyroidism. Study background: Peripheral blood collection took place at initial diagnosis, before any treatment. Study-level findings and limits: With a specificity of roughly 72% and a sensitivity of about 71%, the model predicted ophthalmopathy progression. Most expanded clonotypes in thyroid above 0.001 frequency also showed up in blood.

Amplification targeted the TCR beta CDR3 regions, with RNA transcripts as the source material. After a first-round RT-PCR with HTBI primers, a second-round multiplex PCR was run. TCRdb redid the calling of the multiplex PCR reads with MiXCR, one entry per CDR3 protein. The table records about 620,000 distinct CDR3 sequences, about a fifth of them present only once. CDR1 and CDR2 (germline): DFQATT, SNEGSKA (reference sequence). The CDR3 runs 12 residues. The V gene lost 3 bases and the J gene lost 4 bases, with 7 bases spanning the gap. People with hyperthyroidism were aged 18 to 65 and newly diagnosed, under 2 months' duration.

The genes are TRBV20-1 and TRBJ1-5; D remains ambiguous. Sequencing was performed on peripheral blood. This TCR came from a woman younger than 30 with stable Graves' hyperthyroidism. Some clones in this sample may be carry-over from other donors' samples. The CDR3 reads CSASGFNQPQHF. DNA for the CDR3: TGCAGTGCTAGCGGATTTAATCAGCCCCAGCATTTT.